Listed here are 26 T cell receptor beta chains from one sample, sequenced in a study of OX40 agonist ivuxolimab in advanced cancers. Method: immunoSEQ multiplex PCR; TCRdb's copy keeps in-frame clones and lacks some. The repertoire holds roughly 64,000 clones, with roughly nine tenths as singletons. The starting material was CD4+ or CD8+ T cells sorted from blood, obtained in a trial of the OX40 agonist ivuxolimab. Receptors originate from an adult with an advanced solid tumor such as melanoma, head and neck, liver or kidney cancer.

This chain links TRBV7-6 with TRBJ2-5; unclear D gene. This CDR3 has 13 amino acids. Germline V CDR1 and CDR2: SGHVS, FNYEAQ. Deletions cut 3 bases from V and 5 bases from J, with 10 bases between. DNA of the CDR3: TGTGCCAGCAGCTTCGGTCAGTGGGAGACCCAGTACTTC. Translated: CASSFGQWETQYF.

V and J are TRBV5-1 and TRBJ1-5; D not resolved. The germline CDR1 and CDR2 sequences are SGHRS and YFSETQ. V was shortened by 0 bases and J by 2 bases, with 3 bases between the two germline ends. The CDR3 totals 13 residues. The CDR3 loop reads CASSLDGNQPQHF. The CDR3 DNA reads as TGCGCCAGCAGCTTGGATGGCAATCAGCCCCAGCATTTT. Looking up the rest from reference TRBV5-1 and TRBJ1-5 gives the full variable domain: KAGVTQTPRYLIKTRGQQVTLSCSPISGHRSVSWYQQTPGQGLQFLFEYFSETQRNKGNFPGRFSGRQFSNSRSEMNVSTLELGDSALYLCASSLDGNQPQHFGDGTRLSIL.

This chain's CDR3 is CASSLSGGDTQYF. The CDR3 region has the DNA TGTGCCAGCAGCTTATCGGGGGGAGATACGCAGTATTTT. The rearrangement joins TRBV7-3 to TRBJ2-3; 7 bases fit TRBD2. CDR3 size: 13 residues. V was clipped by 2 bases and J by 5 bases; unmatched bases: 1. Germline CDR1 SGHTA, CDR2 FQGTGA.

The rearrangement links TRBV15 to TRBJ2-3; a weak D match, TRBD1 (5 bases). The CDR3 contains 15 residues. Trimming pared 0 bases from V and 3 bases from J, leaving 10 bases between. Germline V gives CDR1 LNHNV, CDR2 YYDKDF (reference sequence). The CDR3 nucleotides are TGTGCCACCAGCAGAGATCCAGGGAAGACAGATACGCAGTATTTT. As protein: CATSRDPGKTDTQYF.

The V call is TRBV7-3, the J call TRBJ2-3, with 8 bases identical to TRBD2. The germline gives CDR1 SGHTA, CDR2 FQGTGA. V dropped 5 bases and J dropped 5; count of bases not matched to a gene: 6. This CDR3 has 14 amino acids. This chain's CDR3 is CASSLGLAGDTQYF. The CDR3 DNA reads as TGTGCCAGCAGCCTCGGGCTAGCGGGAGATACGCAGTATTTT.

This chain joins TRBV2 and TRBJ1-1; TRBD1 agrees at 8 bases. Germline lookup yields CDR1 SNHLY and CDR2 FYNNEI. The junction had 10 bases not matched to a gene; V was cut back by 6 bases and J by 1 base. The CDR3 is 16 residues long. The CDR3: CASRTGAGTANTEAFF. DNA of the CDR3: TGTGCCAGCAGGACAGGGGCAGGGACTGCGAACACTGAAGCTTTCTTT.

The chain recombines TRBV5-1 with TRBJ2-3; 14 nucleotides align to TRBD2. The V segment lost 0 bases and the J segment 5 bases; nucleotides outside the gene matches: 2. Germline values: CDR1 SGHRS, CDR2 YFSETQ. This CDR3 contains 16 residues. The CDR3 protein is CASSLGTSGRIDTQYF. Written as DNA, the CDR3 is TGCGCCAGCAGCTTGGGGACTAGCGGGAGGATAGATACGCAGTATTTT.

This chain connects TRBV6-1 to TRBJ1-2, with D hard to call. With 5 bases removed from V and 5 bases from J, the gap between germline ends came to 15 bases. Looked up from germline, CDR1 is MNHNS and CDR2 is SASEGT. CDR3 length: 14 amino acids. CDR3 sequence: CASSNMGSKYGYTF. CDR3 sequence (DNA): TGTGCCAGCAGTAACATGGGTTCAAAGTATGGCTACACCTTC.

The chain carries TRBV19 and TRBJ2-7; perhaps D is TRBD1 or TRBD2 (5 bases each). The length of the CDR3 is 15 residues. V lost 4 bases and J 1 base, leaving 14 bases between the germline ends. Germline V gene lookup returns CDR1 LNHDA and CDR2 SQIVND (reference sequence). CDR3 sequence (DNA): TGTGCCAGTAGTACCACGGACTGGGGGTCCTACGAGCAGTACTTC. Protein sequence: CASSTTDWGSYEQYF.

The CDR3 loop reads CIAQGNYGYTF. CDR3 bases: TGCATTGCACAGGGGAACTATGGCTACACCTTC. The genes are TRBV20-1 and TRBJ1-2, with TRBD1 identical over 7 bases. The germline gives CDR1 DFQATT, CDR2 SNEGSKA (reference sequence). The CDR3 totals 11 residues.

The chain recombines TRBV2 with TRBJ1-2, with D perhaps TRBD1 (6 bases). Deletions cut 9 bases from V and 2 bases from J, with 10 bases between. Germline loops: CDR1 SNHLY, CDR2 FYNNEI. The CDR3 is 12 residues long. CDR3 nucleotide sequence: TGTGCCAGATCGGGGGCAAACTATGGCTACACCTTC. This translates into CARSGANYGYTF. Together with reference TRBV2 and TRBJ1-2, the CDR3 gives the full variable domain: EPEVTQTPSHQVTQMGQEVILRCVPISNHLYFYWYRQILGQKVEFLVSFYNNEISEKSEIFDDQFSVERPDGSNFTLKIRSTKLEDSAMYFCARSGANYGYTFGSGTRLTVV.

The sample holds one count of this clone. The genes are TRBV28 and TRBJ2-7; TRBD2 is a possible D gene (6 bases). Germline V CDR1 and CDR2: MDHEN, SYDVKM. V lost 5 bases, J lost 3 bases, and 26 bases lay in between. The CDR3 has 18 residues. Here the CDR3 DNA reads TGTGCCAGCAGTACCATGGCCCGGGCGGGGAGAGGGTACTACGAGCAGTACTTC. Encoded protein: CASSTMARAGRGYYEQYF.

The chain links TRBV7-9 to TRBJ1-4, with D unresolved. This CDR3 has 13 residues. Per the germline V gene, CDR1 is SEHNR and CDR2 is FQNEAQ (reference sequence). V was trimmed by 3 bases and J by 8 bases, leaving 10 bases between them. The DNA for the CDR3 is TGTGCCAGCAGCTTGGATTCTCACGAAAAACTGTTTTTT. Its protein is CASSLDSHEKLFF.

The chain carries TRBV6-1 and TRBJ2-5, with a possible D match to TRBD1 (5 bases). Germline loops: CDR1 MNHNS, CDR2 SASEGT. V lost 5 bases and J 5 bases, leaving 9 bases between the germline ends. The CDR3 totals 12 residues. The CDR3 nucleotides read TGTGCCAGCAGTCGACAGAGGGAGACCCAGTACTTC. This gives the protein CASSRQRETQYF.

This clone appeared once. This chain uses TRBV30 with TRBJ1-5; no definite D call. This CDR3 comprises 13 residues. CDR1 GTSNPN and CDR2 SVGIG come from the germline V gene (reference sequence). V lost 2 bases to trimming and J lost 9 bases, with 14 bases between them. CDR3 residues: CAWSTVRSGPQHF. CDR3 nucleotides: TGTGCCTGGAGTACGGTCAGGTCGGGGCCCCAGCATTTT.

This chain uses TRBV7-2 with TRBJ2-2; D is ambiguous. The germline CDR1 and CDR2 sequences are SGHTA and FQGNSA. The V gene lost 4 bases and the J gene lost 7 bases, with 7 bases spanning the gap. The length of the CDR3 is 12 residues. In nucleotides, the CDR3 is TGTGCCAGCAGCTCTAAATTCGGGGAGCTGTTTTTT. It yields the protein CASSSKFGELFF.

The chain recombines TRBV19 with TRBJ2-1; D gene ambiguous. The CDR3 consists of 15 residues. Looked up from germline, CDR1 is LNHDA and CDR2 is SQIVND (reference sequence). Trimming left V 2 bases short and J 1 base short, with 9 bases between. This chain's CDR3 is CASSIRKESYNEQFF. CDR3 DNA: TGTGCCAGTAGTATAAGGAAGGAGTCCTACAATGAGCAGTTCTTC.

This clone came up once. This chain connects TRBV10-3 to TRBJ1-5; a weak D match, TRBD1 (6 bases). V was trimmed by 10 bases and J by 1 base, leaving 8 bases between them. The germline gives CDR1 ENHRY, CDR2 SYGVKD. The CDR3 sequence is 12 residues long. As DNA, the CDR3 is TGTGCCACTCAGGGGAGCAATCAGCCCCAGCATTTT. This encodes CATQGSNQPQHF.

The J gene is TRBJ2-5, the V gene TRBV19; 7 nucleotides match TRBD1. The germline gives CDR1 LNHDA, CDR2 SQIVND (reference sequence). The CDR3 covers 15 residues. The J segment lost 1 base and the V segment lost 5 bases, leaving 7 bases of the junction unmatched. Here the CDR3 DNA reads TGTGCCAGTAGTGTAAGACAGGGTGCCCAAGAGACCCAGTACTTC. This encodes CASSVRQGAQETQYF.

The chain employs TRBV18 and TRBJ2-2; D remains unclear. The CDR3 runs 15 residues. Looked up from germline, CDR1 is KGHSH and CDR2 is LQKENI. Trimming removed 3 bases at V and 2 bases at J, with 10 bases between. The CDR3 reads CASSPRGLNTGELFF. The CDR3 DNA reads as TGTGCCAGCTCACCGAGAGGATTAAACACCGGGGAGCTGTTTTTT. The whole variable domain, filled in from reference TRBV18 and TRBJ2-2, reads NAGVMQNPRHLVRRRGQEARLRCSPMKGHSHVYWYRQLPEEGLKFMVYLQKENIIDESGMPKERFSAEFPKEGPSILRIQQVVRGDSAAYFCASSPRGLNTGELFFGEGSRLTVL.

This sequence joins TRBV10-3 and TRBJ2-3; 9 nucleotides match TRBD2. After removal of 4 bases from V and 1 base from J, the junction contained 3 bases not matched to a gene. The CDR3 contains 15 residues. Per the germline V gene, CDR1 is ENHRY and CDR2 is SYGVKD. The CDR3 DNA sequence: TGTGCCATCAGTGCGACTAGCGGAGGCACAGATACGCAGTATTTT. Encoded protein: CAISATSGGTDTQYF.

The chain is built from TRBV4-2 and TRBJ2-7; 10 bases match TRBD1. V shed 2 bases and J 2 bases; nucleotides not matched to a gene: 3. The length of the CDR3 is 15 residues. Germline V CDR1 and CDR2: LGHNA, YNFKEQ. CDR3 in amino acids: CASSQSGTGAYEQYF. CDR3 DNA: TGTGCCAGCAGCCAATCAGGGACAGGGGCCTACGAGCAGTACTTC.

This rearrangement joins TRBV2 to TRBJ1-1; no definite D call. Germline V lookup: CDR1 SNHLY, CDR2 FYNNEI. The ends were cut back, 0 bases at V and 5 bases at J, with 13 bases in the middle. CDR3 length equals 15 residues. The CDR3 region has the DNA TGTGCCAGCAGTGAAGCGCTTCTAGCGGGGACTGAAGCTTTCTTT. Amino acids: CASSEALLAGTEAFF.

The chain combines TRBV7-3 with TRBJ1-1; D not resolved. Deletions cut 8 bases from V and 2 bases from J, with 12 bases between. CDR1 is SGHTA, CDR2 FQGTGA, per germline. The CDR3 loop spans 13 amino acids. CDR3 DNA: TGTGCCAGCGGGAAAAACTCAAACACTGAAGCTTTCTTT. This translates into CASGKNSNTEAFF.

The rearrangement links TRBV9 to TRBJ2-1, with D possibly being TRBD2 (7 bases). Trimming took off 8 bases at V and 3 bases at J, with 15 bases between the two ends. Germline-derived CDR1 and CDR2 are SGDLS and YYNGEE. The CDR3 sequence is 14 residues long. CDR3 DNA sequence: TGTGCCAGGGGGGCGGGAGAGTACTACAATGAGCAGTTCTTC. It codes for CARGAGEYYNEQFF.

This rearrangement joins TRBV7-8 to TRBJ1-2; 7 nucleotides agree with TRBD1. This CDR3 has 14 amino acids. CDR1 SGHVS and CDR2 FQNEAQ come from the germline V gene. J lost 5 bases, V lost 3 bases, and 6 bases had no gene match. In DNA, the CDR3 is TGTGCCAGCAGCTTTTCCGGGACAGTTTATGGCTACACCTTC. It is translated as CASSFSGTVYGYTF.